Here is one T cell receptor beta chain with its context. Its target antigen remains unknown. Per-base qualities were not stored, and no clone one base away is much larger. The CDR3 sequence holds 16 residues, the cysteine and phenylalanine included. This entry keeps only the CDR3 DNA: 48 bases, framed from base 1. Sequences MDHEN (CDR1) and SYDVKM (CDR2) are obtained from the germline V gene. V is pruned by 3 bases and J by 1 base, leaving 4 bases of the junction without a gene match. The source of the sample is a study of blood T cell repertoires in COVID-19 (dated by TCRdb to 2018 to 2021). With respect to the entire study: Collaborator samples came from the United States, Italy and Spain and covered acute and convalescent phases of COVID-19. The material from the prospective study consisted of cDNA or gDNA derived from T cells, B-cell-depleted T cells, or PBMCs. Subjects who had been exposed to COVID-19, were actively infected with it, or had recovered from it provided the deeply sampled blood TCRbeta repertoires that made up the dataset. A freely available public database, intended as a resource for researchers studying the immune response to SARS-CoV-2, is where the repertoires were released. The samples were drawn from the first 160 participants of the ongoing ImmuneRACE study and from 950 to 1,500 subjects provided by 6 global collaborators. Nearly every sample came with metadata listing a de-identified subject ID, COVID-19 status, age in years and sex. Where available, HLA class I and class II types were taken from metadata supplied by the sample provider and were not determined by assay-based typing.

Beyond this particular receptor, the publication reports: Clinical and demographic metadata were provided uncurated, with the amount varying by source and participant.

Whole blood was collected in K2EDTA tubes by collaborating institutions according to the institutions' own protocols. For TCRbeta analysis, collaborators shipped samples in one of three forms: frozen whole blood, isolated PBMCs, or DNA extracted from either of those sample types. The immunoSEQ Assay, a bias-controlled multiplex PCR, was used to amplify TCRbeta CDR3 regions from genomic DNA. Per the original workflow: The number of nucleated cells in each sample was estimated by amplification of reference gene primers within the assay. To quantify the absolute abundance of each unique TCRbeta CDR3 rearrangement, sequence reads were collapsed and filtered. Productive Simpson clonality was computed per sample as the square root of Simpson's diversity index over productive rearrangements. TCRdb stores this immuneACCESS table with in-frame sequences only. Part of the clones is absent; in the studies checked, under half of the shortfall reflects unresolved V genes, and no reason is known for the rest. For V, J and clone size, that table is used; D and trimming come from the DNA. This sample is represented by a few hundred thousand clones; about four fifths of them were singletons. The ten top clones hold around 3.4% of the sample.

The chain is made from TRBV28 and TRBJ2-2; the central 8 bases match TRBD2. Specimen: peripheral blood. The sequence was collected from a woman aged 18-29 years with acute or convalescent COVID-19. The encoded CDR3 is CASSFRSGVNTGELFF. The DNA sequence reads TGTGCCAGCAGTTTTCGTAGCGGGGTGAACACCGGGGAGCTGTTTTTT.